This T cell receptor beta chain is from a study of cytomegalovirus exposure and HLA in healthy donors. The PCR contained 60 Vbeta and 13 Jbeta primers. Assay used: immunoSEQ multiplex PCR; TCRdb lists only in-frame clones, some missing. The listing contains approximately 130,000 clones. V lost 0 bases, J lost 4 bases, and 21 bases lay in between. CDR3 length equals 18 residues. Germline assignment: CDR1 SGHDN and CDR2 FVKESK. This clonotype originated in a woman aged 60 to 75 in good health and CMV-seronegative. The chain carries TRBV14 and TRBJ1-1; weak D call: TRBD1 (5 bases). The sequencing input was PBMCs. Here the CDR3 DNA reads TGTGCCAGCAGCCAAGACAAGGGGAAAACTGGGGGGGTCACTGAAGCTTTCTTT. Amino acids: CASSQDKGKTGGVTEAFF.